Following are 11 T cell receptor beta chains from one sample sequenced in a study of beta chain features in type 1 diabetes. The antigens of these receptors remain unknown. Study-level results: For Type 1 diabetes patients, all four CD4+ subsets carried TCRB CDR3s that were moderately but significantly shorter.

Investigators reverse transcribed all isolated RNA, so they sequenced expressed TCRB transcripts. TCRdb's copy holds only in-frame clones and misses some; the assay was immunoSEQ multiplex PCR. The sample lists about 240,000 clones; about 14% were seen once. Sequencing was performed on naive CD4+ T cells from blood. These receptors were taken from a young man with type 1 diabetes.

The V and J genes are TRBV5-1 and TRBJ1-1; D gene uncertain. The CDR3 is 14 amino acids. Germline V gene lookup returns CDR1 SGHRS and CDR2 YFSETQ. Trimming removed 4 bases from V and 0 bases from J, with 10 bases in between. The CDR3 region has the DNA TGCGCCAGCAGCAACCAGAGGATGAACACTGAAGCTTTCTTT. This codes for CASSNQRMNTEAFF.

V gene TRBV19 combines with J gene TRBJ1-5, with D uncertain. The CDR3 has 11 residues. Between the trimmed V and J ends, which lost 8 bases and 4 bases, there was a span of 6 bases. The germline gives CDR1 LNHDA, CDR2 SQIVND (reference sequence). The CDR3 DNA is TGTGCCAGTGGCCAAAATCAGCCCCAGCATTTT. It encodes CASGQNQPQHF.

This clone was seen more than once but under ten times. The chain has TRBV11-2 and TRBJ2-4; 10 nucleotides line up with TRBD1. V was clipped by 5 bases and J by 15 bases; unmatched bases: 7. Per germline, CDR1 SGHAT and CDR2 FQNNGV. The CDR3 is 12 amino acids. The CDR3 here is CASSLRTGGLYF. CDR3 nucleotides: TGTGCCAGCAGCCTTCGGACAGGGGGTCTGTACTTC.

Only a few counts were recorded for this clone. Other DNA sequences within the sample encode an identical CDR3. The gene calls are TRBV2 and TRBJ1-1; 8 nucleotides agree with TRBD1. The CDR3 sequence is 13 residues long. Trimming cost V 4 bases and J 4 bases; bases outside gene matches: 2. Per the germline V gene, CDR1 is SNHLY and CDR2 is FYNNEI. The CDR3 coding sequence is TGTGCCAGCAGTGGTCAGGGGGCCACTGAAGCTTTCTTT. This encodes CASSGQGATEAFF.

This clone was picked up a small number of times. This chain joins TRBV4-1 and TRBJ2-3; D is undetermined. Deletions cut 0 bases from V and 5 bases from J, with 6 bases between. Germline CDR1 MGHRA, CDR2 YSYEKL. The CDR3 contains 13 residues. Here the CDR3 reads CASSQERQDTQYF. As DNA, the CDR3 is TGCGCCAGCAGCCAAGAGAGACAAGATACGCAGTATTTT.

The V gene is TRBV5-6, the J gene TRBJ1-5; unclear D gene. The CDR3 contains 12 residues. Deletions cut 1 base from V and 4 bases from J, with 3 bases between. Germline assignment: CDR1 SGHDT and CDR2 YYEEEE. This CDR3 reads CASSLLNQPQHF. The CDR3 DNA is TGTGCCAGCAGCTTGCTAAATCAGCCCCAGCATTTT.

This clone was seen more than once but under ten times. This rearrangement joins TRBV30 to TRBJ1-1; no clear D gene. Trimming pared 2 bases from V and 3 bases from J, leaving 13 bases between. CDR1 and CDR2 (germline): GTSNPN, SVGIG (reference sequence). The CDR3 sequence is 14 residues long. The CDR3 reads CAWSPEAADTEAFF. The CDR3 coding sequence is TGTGCCTGGAGTCCCGAGGCTGCGGACACTGAAGCTTTCTTT.

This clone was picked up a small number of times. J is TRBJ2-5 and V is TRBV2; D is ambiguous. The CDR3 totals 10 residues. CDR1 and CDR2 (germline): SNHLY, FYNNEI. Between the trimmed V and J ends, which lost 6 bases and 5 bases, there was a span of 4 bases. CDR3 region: CASRRETQYF. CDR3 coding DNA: TGTGCCAGCAGGCGGGAGACCCAGTACTTC.

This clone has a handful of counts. CDR3 sequence reads: CAWSGPRGAGLYNEQFF. The CDR3 region has the DNA TGTGCCTGGAGTGGCCCCAGAGGAGCGGGGCTTTACAATGAGCAGTTCTTC. V and J are TRBV30 and TRBJ2-1, with 7 bases aligning to TRBD2. This CDR3 is 17 amino acids long. The trim removed 1 base at V and 4 bases at J, leaving 13 bases unmatched. Germline values: CDR1 GTSNPN, CDR2 SVGIG (reference sequence). Combining the CDR3 with reference TRBV30 and TRBJ2-1 gives the whole variable domain SQTIHQWPATLVQPVGSPLSLECTVEGTSNPNLYWYRQAAGRGLQLLFYSVGIGQISSEVPQNLSASRPQDRQFILSSKKLLLSDSGFYLCAWSGPRGAGLYNEQFFGPGTRLTVL.

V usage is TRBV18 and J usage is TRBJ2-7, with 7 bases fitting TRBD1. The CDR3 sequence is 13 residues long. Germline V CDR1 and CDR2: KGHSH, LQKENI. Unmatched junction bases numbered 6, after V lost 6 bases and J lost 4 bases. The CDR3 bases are TGTGCCAGCTCCCCCCAGGGGGAATACGAGCAGTACTTC. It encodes CASSPQGEYEQYF.

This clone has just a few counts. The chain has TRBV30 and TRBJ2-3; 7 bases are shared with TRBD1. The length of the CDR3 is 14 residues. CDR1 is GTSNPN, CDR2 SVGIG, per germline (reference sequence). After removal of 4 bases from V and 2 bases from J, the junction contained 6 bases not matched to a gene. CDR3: CAWTKGAYTDTQYF. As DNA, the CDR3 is TGTGCCTGGACCAAGGGGGCCTACACAGATACGCAGTATTTT.